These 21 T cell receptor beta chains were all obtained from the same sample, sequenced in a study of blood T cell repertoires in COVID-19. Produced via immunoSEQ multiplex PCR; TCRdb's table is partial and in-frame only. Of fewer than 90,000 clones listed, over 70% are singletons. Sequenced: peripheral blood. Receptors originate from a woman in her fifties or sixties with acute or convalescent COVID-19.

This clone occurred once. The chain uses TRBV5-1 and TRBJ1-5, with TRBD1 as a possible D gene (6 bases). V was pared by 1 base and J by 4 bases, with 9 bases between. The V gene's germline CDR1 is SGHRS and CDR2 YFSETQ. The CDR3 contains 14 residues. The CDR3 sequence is CASSLSTGNQPQHF. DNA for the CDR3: TGCGCCAGCAGCTTGTCTACAGGGAATCAGCCCCAGCATTTT.

The CDR3, as DNA: TGTGCCAGCAGTTACCCAGGCCAGCATGGCTACACCTTC. Protein sequence: CASSYPGQHGYTF. This rearrangement joins TRBV6-5 to TRBJ1-2; no definite D call. With 2 bases removed from V and 6 bases from J, the gap between germline ends came to 10 bases. Germline assignment: CDR1 MNHEY and CDR2 SVGAGI. The CDR3 contains 13 residues.

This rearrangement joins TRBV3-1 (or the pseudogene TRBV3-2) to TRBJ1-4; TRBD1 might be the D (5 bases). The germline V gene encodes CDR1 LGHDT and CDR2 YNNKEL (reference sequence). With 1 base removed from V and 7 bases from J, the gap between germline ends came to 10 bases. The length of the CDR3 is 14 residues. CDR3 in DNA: TGTGCCAGCAGCCAAGGACAGCCCGTTGAAAAACTGTTTTTT. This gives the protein CASSQGQPVEKLFF.

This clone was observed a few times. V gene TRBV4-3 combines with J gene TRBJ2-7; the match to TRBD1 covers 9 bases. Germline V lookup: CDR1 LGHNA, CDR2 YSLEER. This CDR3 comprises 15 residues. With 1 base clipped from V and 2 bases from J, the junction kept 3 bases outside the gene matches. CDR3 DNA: TGCGCCAGCAGCCAAGGGGGACAGGGTACCTACGAGCAGTACTTC. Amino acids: CASSQGGQGTYEQYF.

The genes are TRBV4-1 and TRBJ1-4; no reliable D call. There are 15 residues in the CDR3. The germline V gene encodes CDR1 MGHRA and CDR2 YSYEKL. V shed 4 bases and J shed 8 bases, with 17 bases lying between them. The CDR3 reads CASSPTEGLGEKLFF. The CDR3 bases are TGCGCCAGCAGCCCCACCGAGGGTCTAGGCGAAAAACTGTTTTTT.

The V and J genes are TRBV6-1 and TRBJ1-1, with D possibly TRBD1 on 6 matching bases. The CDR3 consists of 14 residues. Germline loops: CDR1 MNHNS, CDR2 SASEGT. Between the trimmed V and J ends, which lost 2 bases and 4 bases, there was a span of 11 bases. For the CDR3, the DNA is TGTGCCAGCAGTGAAAGGGAAGGGGGCACTGAAGCTTTCTTT. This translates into CASSEREGGTEAFF.

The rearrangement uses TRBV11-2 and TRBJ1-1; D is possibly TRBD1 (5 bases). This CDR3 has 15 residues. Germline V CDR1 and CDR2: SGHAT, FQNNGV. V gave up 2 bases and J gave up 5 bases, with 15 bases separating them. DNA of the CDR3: TGTGCCAGCAGCTTACAGGGCCAGGGAACAACTGAAGCTTTCTTT. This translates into CASSLQGQGTTEAFF. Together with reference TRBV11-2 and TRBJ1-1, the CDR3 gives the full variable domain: EAGVAQSPRYKIIEKRQSVAFWCNPISGHATLYWYQQILGQGPKLLIQFQNNGVVDDSQLPKDRFSAERLKGVDSTLKIQPAKLEDSAVYLCASSLQGQGTTEAFFGQGTRLTVV.

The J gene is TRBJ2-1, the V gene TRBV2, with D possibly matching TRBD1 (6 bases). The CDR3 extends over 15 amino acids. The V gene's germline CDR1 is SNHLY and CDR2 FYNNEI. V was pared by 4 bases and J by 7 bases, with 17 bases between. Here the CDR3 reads CASSVRRAGENEQFF. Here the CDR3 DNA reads TGTGCCAGCAGTGTCCGTCGGGCAGGGGAAAATGAGCAGTTCTTC.

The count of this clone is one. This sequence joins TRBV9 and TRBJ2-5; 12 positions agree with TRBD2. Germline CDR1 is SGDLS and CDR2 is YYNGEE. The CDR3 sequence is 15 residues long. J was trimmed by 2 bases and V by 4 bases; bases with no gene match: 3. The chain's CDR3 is CASSRLAGVQETQYF. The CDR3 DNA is TGTGCCAGCAGCCGACTAGCGGGAGTTCAAGAGACCCAGTACTTC.

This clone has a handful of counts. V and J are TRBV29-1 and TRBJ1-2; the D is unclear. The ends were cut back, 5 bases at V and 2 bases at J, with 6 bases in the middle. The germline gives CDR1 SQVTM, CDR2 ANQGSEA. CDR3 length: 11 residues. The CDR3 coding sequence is TGCAGCGTTCTGGAGAACTATGGCTACACCTTC. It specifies CSVLENYGYTF.

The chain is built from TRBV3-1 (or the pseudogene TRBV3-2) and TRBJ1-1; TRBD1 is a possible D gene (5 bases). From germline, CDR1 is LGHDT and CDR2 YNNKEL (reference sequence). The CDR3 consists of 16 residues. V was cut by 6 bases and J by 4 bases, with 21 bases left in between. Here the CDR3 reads CASRAPGRGFSTEAFF. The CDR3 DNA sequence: TGTGCCAGCAGGGCACCCGGCCGGGGGTTTAGCACTGAAGCTTTCTTT.

CDR3 sequence: CASSQWDQGNYGYTF. The DNA of the CDR3 is TGTGCCAGCAGCCAGTGGGATCAGGGAAACTATGGCTACACCTTC. This sequence joins TRBV3-1 (or the pseudogene TRBV3-2) and TRBJ1-2; maybe TRBD1 (5 bases). Germline V gives CDR1 LGHDT, CDR2 YNNKEL (reference sequence). This CDR3 has 15 residues. Trimming stripped 3 bases from V and 2 bases from J, with 13 bases between.

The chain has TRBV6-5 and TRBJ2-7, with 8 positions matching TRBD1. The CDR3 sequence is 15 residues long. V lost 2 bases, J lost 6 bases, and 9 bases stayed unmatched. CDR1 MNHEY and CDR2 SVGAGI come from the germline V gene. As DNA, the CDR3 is TGTGCCAGCAGTTACGGGGCAGGGGGCGTCGGCGAGCAGTACTTC. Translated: CASSYGAGGVGEQYF.

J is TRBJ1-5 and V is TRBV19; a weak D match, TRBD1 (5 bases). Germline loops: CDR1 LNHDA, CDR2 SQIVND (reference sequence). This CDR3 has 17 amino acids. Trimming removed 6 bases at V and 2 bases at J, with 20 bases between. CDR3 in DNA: TGTGCCAGTAGCCTTGGGGCAGGTCCGGGGGGCAATCAGCCCCAGCATTTT. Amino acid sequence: CASSLGAGPGGNQPQHF. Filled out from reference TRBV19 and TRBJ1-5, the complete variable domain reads DGGITQSPKYLFRKEGQNVTLSCEQNLNHDAMYWYRQDPGQGLRLIYYSQIVNDFQKGDIAEGYSVSREKKESFPLTVTSAQKNPTAFYLCASSLGAGPGGNQPQHFGDGTRLSIL.

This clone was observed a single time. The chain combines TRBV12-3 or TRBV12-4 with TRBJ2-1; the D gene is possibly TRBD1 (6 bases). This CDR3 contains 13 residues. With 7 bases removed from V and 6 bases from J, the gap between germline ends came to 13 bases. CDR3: CASTNRVGNEQFF. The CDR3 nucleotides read TGTGCCAGCACTAACAGGGTCGGCAATGAGCAGTTCTTC.

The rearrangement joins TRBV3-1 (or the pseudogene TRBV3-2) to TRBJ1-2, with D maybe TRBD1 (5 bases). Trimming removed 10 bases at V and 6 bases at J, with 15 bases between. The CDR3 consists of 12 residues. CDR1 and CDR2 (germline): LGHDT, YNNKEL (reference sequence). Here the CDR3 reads CATRGGNHGYTF. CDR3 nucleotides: TGTGCCACTAGGGGAGGGAACCATGGCTACACCTTC.

The CDR3 DNA is TGTGCCTCCTCCCCGGGGGTGGGTAACTATGGCTACACCTTC. As protein: CASSPGVGNYGYTF. The chain has TRBV27 and TRBJ1-2, with TRBD1 as a possible D gene (5 bases). The CDR3 covers 14 residues. Germline V gene data show CDR1 as MNHEY and CDR2 as SMNVEV (reference sequence). V lost 11 bases and J lost 1, with 17 bases in between.

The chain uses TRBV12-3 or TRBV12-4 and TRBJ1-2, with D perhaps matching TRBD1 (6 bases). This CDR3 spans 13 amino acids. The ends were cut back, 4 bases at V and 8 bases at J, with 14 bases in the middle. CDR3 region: CASSWGRGGGYTF. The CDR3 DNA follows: TGTGCCAGCAGTTGGGGCAGGGGCGGCGGCTACACCTTC.

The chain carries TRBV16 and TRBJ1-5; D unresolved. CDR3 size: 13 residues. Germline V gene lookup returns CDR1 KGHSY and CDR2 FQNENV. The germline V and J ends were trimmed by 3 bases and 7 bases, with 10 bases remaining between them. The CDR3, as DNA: TGTGCCAGCAGCCATATCCGGGTACAGCCCCAGCATTTT. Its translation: CASSHIRVQPQHF.

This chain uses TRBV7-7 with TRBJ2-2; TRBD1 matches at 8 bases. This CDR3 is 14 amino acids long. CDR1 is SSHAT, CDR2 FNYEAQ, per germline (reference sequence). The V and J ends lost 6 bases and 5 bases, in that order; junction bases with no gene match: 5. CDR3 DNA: TGTGCCAGCAGGAGGACAGGGAGAACCGGGGAGCTGTTTTTT. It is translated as CASRRTGRTGELFF.

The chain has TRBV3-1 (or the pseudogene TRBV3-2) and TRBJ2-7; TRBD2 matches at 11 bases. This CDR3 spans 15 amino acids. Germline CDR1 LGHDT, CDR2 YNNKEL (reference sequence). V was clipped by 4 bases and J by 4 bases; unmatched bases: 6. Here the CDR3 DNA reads TGTGCCAGCAGCCTATTAGCGGGGGGGATGTACGAGCAGTACTTC. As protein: CASSLLAGGMYEQYF.